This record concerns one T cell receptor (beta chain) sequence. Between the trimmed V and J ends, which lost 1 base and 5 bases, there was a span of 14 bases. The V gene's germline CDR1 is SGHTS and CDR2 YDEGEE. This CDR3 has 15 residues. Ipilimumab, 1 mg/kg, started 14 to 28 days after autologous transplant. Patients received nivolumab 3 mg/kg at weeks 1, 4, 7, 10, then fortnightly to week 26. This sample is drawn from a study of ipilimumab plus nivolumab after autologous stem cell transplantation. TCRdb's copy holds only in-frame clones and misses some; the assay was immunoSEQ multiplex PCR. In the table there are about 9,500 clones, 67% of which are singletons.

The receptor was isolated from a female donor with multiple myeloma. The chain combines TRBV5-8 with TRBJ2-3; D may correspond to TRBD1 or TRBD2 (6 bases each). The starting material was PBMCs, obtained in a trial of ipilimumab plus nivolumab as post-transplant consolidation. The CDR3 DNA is TGTGCCAGCAGCTTGACCGGGGGCCGTGGAGATACGCAGTATTTT. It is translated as CASSLTGGRGDTQYF.